This T cell receptor beta chain was recorded in a study of blood T cell repertoires in COVID-19. As for the study in general: The study drew acute and convalescent COVID-19 samples from the United States, Italy and Spain. PBMCs, B-cell-depleted T cells, or T cells were the source of the cDNA or gDNA that made up the material.

Original data processing: Using reference gene primer amplification, nucleated cell counts were estimated. The assay was immunoSEQ multiplex PCR, and TCRdb's table has in-frame clones only and misses some. That table supplies the V and J calls and clone size; D and trimming were determined from the DNA. The table shows 60,000 to 70,000 clones, with 70% to 90% occurring only once. The CDR3 totals 13 residues. Germline loops: CDR1 GTSNPN, CDR2 SVGIG (reference sequence). Trimming removed 3 bases from V and 7 bases from J; junction bases left unmatched: 6. This receptor was taken from an older woman with acute or convalescent COVID-19. This chain links TRBV30 with TRBJ1-2; 9 nucleotides align to TRBD1. The sample taken for sequencing was peripheral blood. The CDR3 here is CAWRSTGGRGYTF. The DNA of the CDR3 is TGTGCCTGGAGATCCACAGGGGGCCGTGGCTACACCTTC.